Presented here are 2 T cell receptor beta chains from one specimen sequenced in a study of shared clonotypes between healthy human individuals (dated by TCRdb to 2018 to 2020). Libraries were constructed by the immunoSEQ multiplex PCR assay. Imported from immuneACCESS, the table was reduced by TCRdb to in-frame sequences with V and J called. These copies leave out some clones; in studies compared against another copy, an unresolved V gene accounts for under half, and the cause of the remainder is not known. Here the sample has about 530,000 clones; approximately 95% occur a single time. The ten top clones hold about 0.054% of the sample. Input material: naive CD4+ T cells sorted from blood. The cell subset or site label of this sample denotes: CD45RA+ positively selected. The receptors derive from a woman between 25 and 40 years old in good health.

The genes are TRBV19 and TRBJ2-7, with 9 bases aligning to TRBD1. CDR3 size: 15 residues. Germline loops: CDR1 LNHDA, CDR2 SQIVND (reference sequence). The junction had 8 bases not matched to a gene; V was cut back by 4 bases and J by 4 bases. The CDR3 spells CASSNPGTGFYEQYF. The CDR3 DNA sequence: TGTGCCAGTAGTAACCCCGGGACAGGGTTTTACGAGCAGTACTTC.

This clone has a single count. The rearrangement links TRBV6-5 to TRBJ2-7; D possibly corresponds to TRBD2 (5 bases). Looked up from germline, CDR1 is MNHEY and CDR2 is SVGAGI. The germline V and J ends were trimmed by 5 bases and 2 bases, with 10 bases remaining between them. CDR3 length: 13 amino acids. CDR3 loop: CASSPGNAYEQYF. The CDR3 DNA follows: TGTGCCAGCAGTCCCGGGAACGCCTACGAGCAGTACTTC.